Shown below are 29 T cell receptor beta chains from a single sample sequenced in a study of control samples from healthy donors and cancer patients. The data were produced by immunoSEQ multiplex PCR, yet TCRdb's version contains in-frame clones alone and is incomplete. The sample carries about 75,000 clones, roughly 80% recorded once. The sample comprised blood. The receptors originated from a man aged 50 or older in good health.

On this clone: The same CDR3 is also encoded by other DNA sequences in this sample. The rearrangement links TRBV5-1 to TRBJ2-3; 8 positions match TRBD2. The germline V gene encodes CDR1 SGHRS and CDR2 YFSETQ. Trimming took 0 bases from V and 2 from J; bases not matched to a gene: 20. CDR3 length: 21 residues. The CDR3: CASSLDPLAGGSVGYTDTQYF. The CDR3 nucleotides are TGCGCCAGCAGCTTGGACCCACTGGCGGGAGGATCGGTAGGGTACACAGATACGCAGTATTTT. The full variable domain, its missing parts supplied by reference TRBV5-1 and TRBJ2-3, is KAGVTQTPRYLIKTRGQQVTLSCSPISGHRSVSWYQQTPGQGLQFLFEYFSETQRNKGNFPGRFSGRQFSNSRSEMNVSTLELGDSALYLCASSLDPLAGGSVGYTDTQYFGPGTRLTVL.

The J gene is TRBJ1-1, the V gene TRBV6-2 or TRBV6-3; D is ambiguous. Germline values: CDR1 MNHEY, CDR2 SVGEGT. The CDR3 covers 16 residues. Trimming shortened V by 0 bases and J by 5 bases, and 16 bases separated the two germline ends. The CDR3 protein is CASSYSTDPPRTEAFF. Written as DNA, the CDR3 is TGTGCCAGCAGTTACTCGACGGACCCACCTAGGACTGAAGCTTTCTTT.

V usage is TRBV2 and J usage is TRBJ2-7; D may be TRBD2 (6 bases). There are 14 residues in the CDR3. Trimming cost V 3 bases and J 5 bases, with 14 bases left between them. Germline CDR1 SNHLY, CDR2 FYNNEI. The CDR3 sequence is CASSDLRDSHEQYF. For the CDR3, the DNA is TGTGCCAGCAGTGATTTGCGGGACTCTCACGAGCAGTACTTC.

This chain uses TRBV7-6 with TRBJ2-7, with TRBD1 matching 12 bases. This CDR3 is built from 19 residues. Germline V gives CDR1 SGHVS, CDR2 FNYEAQ. The ends lost 1 base at V and 8 bases at J; junction bases unmatched: 18. CDR3 DNA sequence: TGTGCCAGCAGCTTAGATTCTTTGTTCGCTGGGGGACAGGGGGCGAAGCAGTACTTC. Protein: CASSLDSLFAGGQGAKQYF.

The rearrangement joins TRBV5-1 to TRBJ1-4, with D unresolved. Trimming removed 1 base from V and 3 bases from J, with 10 bases in between. Per the germline V gene, CDR1 is SGHRS and CDR2 is YFSETQ. The CDR3 is made up of 15 amino acids. DNA for the CDR3: TGCGCCAGCAGCTTGCGCTCCCCTGCTAATGAAAAACTGTTTTTT. The encoded protein is CASSLRSPANEKLFF.

The CDR3 DNA reads as TGTGCCACCGCCTACGAGCGGGATTTCTACAATGAGCAGTTCTTC. It translates to CATAYERDFYNEQFF. The chain employs TRBV15 and TRBJ2-1; 7 bases line up with TRBD2. Germline CDR1 and CDR2: LNHNV and YYDKDF (reference sequence). Germline trimming cut 8 bases from V and 3 bases from J; bases unmatched to any gene: 10. The CDR3 loop spans 15 amino acids.

Note on this clone: The sample holds other DNA sequences that translate to the same CDR3. The chain carries TRBV4-3 and TRBJ2-7; 7 bases match TRBD1. Germline CDR1 is LGHNA and CDR2 is YSLEER. The V and J ends lost 3 bases and 4 bases, in that order; junction bases with no gene match: 9. This CDR3 contains 15 residues. In DNA, the CDR3 is TGCGCCAGCAGCCAGGAAGACAGGGTGTATTACGAGCAGTACTTC. Protein sequence: CASSQEDRVYYEQYF.

V is TRBV10-3 and J is TRBJ2-7; 11 nucleotides match TRBD2. CDR1 ENHRY and CDR2 SYGVKD come from the germline V gene. V was pared by 4 bases and J by 2 bases, with 4 bases of the junction left unmatched. CDR3 length: 15 amino acids. The CDR3 loop reads CAISVLAGGTYEQYF. CDR3 DNA: TGTGCCATCAGTGTCCTAGCGGGAGGAACCTACGAGCAGTACTTC.

The rearrangement joins TRBV18 to TRBJ1-5, with unresolved D. Germline CDR1 KGHSH, CDR2 LQKENI. The CDR3 consists of 14 residues. Trimming pared 0 bases from V and 3 bases from J, leaving 6 bases between. CDR3 amino acids: CASSPPIDNQPQHF. In DNA form, the CDR3 reads TGTGCCAGCTCACCACCGATAGACAATCAGCCCCAGCATTTT.

The chain uses TRBV11-1 and TRBJ1-1; a weak D match, TRBD1 (5 bases). Germline V CDR1 and CDR2: SGHAT, FQDESV (reference sequence). This CDR3 spans 13 amino acids. V lost 5 bases and J 1 base, leaving 8 bases between the germline ends. The CDR3 nucleotides read TGTGCCAGCAGCGTACAGGAGAACACTGAAGCTTTCTTT. It codes for CASSVQENTEAFF.

V gene TRBV4-3 combines with J gene TRBJ1-1; no clear D. Germline values: CDR1 LGHNA, CDR2 YSLEER. The V end was cut by 0 bases, the J end by 7 bases, with 12 bases between. The CDR3 sequence is 14 residues long. The CDR3 here is CASSQDLAGGEAFF. CDR3 coding DNA: TGCGCCAGCAGCCAAGATCTGGCAGGCGGTGAAGCTTTCTTT.

The J gene is TRBJ2-7, the V gene TRBV30; possible D gene TRBD1, 5 bases. Per germline, CDR1 GTSNPN and CDR2 SVGIG (reference sequence). CDR3 length equals 13 residues. With 1 base removed from V and 2 bases from J, the gap between germline ends came to 9 bases. The CDR3 DNA reads as TGTGCCTGGAGTGGTGGGGCGGCCTACGAGCAGTACTTC. It codes for CAWSGGAAYEQYF. The entire variable domain, with the rest obtained from reference TRBV30 and TRBJ2-7, is as follows: SQTIHQWPATLVQPVGSPLSLECTVEGTSNPNLYWYRQAAGRGLQLLFYSVGIGQISSEVPQNLSASRPQDRQFILSSKKLLLSDSGFYLCAWSGGAAYEQYFGPGTRLTVT.

The chain links TRBV19 to TRBJ1-5, with 9 bases lining up with TRBD1. The CDR3 sequence is 13 residues long. Unmatched junction bases numbered 6, after V lost 9 bases and J lost 6 bases. CDR1 is LNHDA, CDR2 SQIVND, per germline (reference sequence). CDR3 sequence: CASAGTGFQPQHF. CDR3 DNA sequence: TGTGCCAGCGCCGGGACAGGGTTTCAGCCCCAGCATTTT.

The chain carries TRBV19 and TRBJ1-5; D is possibly TRBD1 (5 bases). The CDR3 loop spans 14 amino acids. CDR1 and CDR2 from the germline V gene are LNHDA and SQIVND (reference sequence). V was shortened by 5 bases and J by 3 bases, with 11 bases between the two germline ends. CDR3 bases: TGTGCCAGTAGTCTCCGGGACCACAATCAGCCCCAGCATTTT. This encodes CASSLRDHNQPQHF.

The genes are TRBV15 and TRBJ2-3, with D unclear. The CDR3 covers 16 residues. Per germline, CDR1 LNHNV and CDR2 YYDKDF (reference sequence). V dropped 0 bases and J dropped 4 bases, with 14 bases sitting between them. CDR3 DNA: TGTGCCACCAGCAGAGATCTCCAGCCCTCAGCAGATACGCAGTATTTT. Its translation: CATSRDLQPSADTQYF.

V is TRBV5-1 and J is TRBJ1-1; D may be TRBD1 (5 bases). Germline values: CDR1 SGHRS, CDR2 YFSETQ. Trimming left V 6 bases short and J 4 bases short, with 19 bases between. The CDR3 runs to 15 residues. CDR3 in DNA: TGCGCCAGCAAGTCCCAAACGGGGGACGGCACTGAAGCTTTCTTT. This gives the protein CASKSQTGDGTEAFF.

The chain uses TRBV6-6 and TRBJ2-1; D possibly corresponds to TRBD1 (5 bases). Per the germline V gene, CDR1 is MNHNY and CDR2 is SVGAGI (reference sequence). Trimming removed 5 bases at V and 2 bases at J, with 19 bases between. CDR3 size: 17 residues. CDR3 bases: TGTGCCAGCAGTCTGAATCCCGGCCAGGGTCCCTACAATGAGCAGTTCTTC. Encoded protein: CASSLNPGQGPYNEQFF.

The V and J genes are TRBV30 and TRBJ1-1; unclear D gene. The V gene's germline CDR1 is GTSNPN and CDR2 SVGIG (reference sequence). The CDR3 runs 12 residues. Between the trimmed V and J ends, which lost 2 bases and 2 bases, there was a span of 6 bases. This CDR3 is CAWSKPNTEAFF. In DNA form, the CDR3 reads TGTGCCTGGAGTAAACCTAACACTGAAGCTTTCTTT.

This sequence joins TRBV2 and TRBJ2-7; 7 nucleotides agree with TRBD1. Germline lookup yields CDR1 SNHLY and CDR2 FYNNEI. This CDR3 is built from 13 residues. Losses at the gene ends were 3 bases for V and 4 bases for J; bases not matched to a gene: 3. CDR3 loop: CASSETGLYEQYF. CDR3 nucleotides: TGTGCCAGCAGTGAGACAGGGCTATACGAGCAGTACTTC.

The chain joins TRBV11-2 to TRBJ2-7; possible D gene TRBD1, 5 bases. The CDR3 is made up of 16 amino acids. Per the germline V gene, CDR1 is SGHAT and CDR2 is FQNNGV. V was cut by 0 bases and J by 0 bases, with 12 bases left in between. The CDR3 bases are TGTGCCAGCAGCTTAGATCTGGGGCTGAGCTCCTACGAGCAGTACTTC. It encodes CASSLDLGLSSYEQYF.

CDR3 sequence (DNA): TGTGCCAGCAGCGTAGTAACCAGGGGGGTCAATGAGCAGTTCTTC. Residues: CASSVVTRGVNEQFF. The chain joins TRBV9 to TRBJ2-1; a possible D gene is TRBD1 (7 bases). This CDR3 has 15 amino acids. Germline V gives CDR1 SGDLS, CDR2 YYNGEE. Trimming took 0 bases from V and 6 from J, leaving 13 bases between them.

V gene TRBV6-2 or TRBV6-3 combines with J gene TRBJ1-5; D is possibly TRBD1 (6 bases). V lost 4 bases, J lost 7 bases, and 11 bases lay in between. CDR3 length: 13 residues. Germline CDR1 is MNHEY and CDR2 is SVGEGT. The CDR3 coding sequence is TGTGCCAGCAGTTCACAGGGTAGGCAGCCCCAGCATTTT. Its protein is CASSSQGRQPQHF.

As DNA, the CDR3 is TGTGCCAGCGGACTAGCGGGAGAGGTAACCGGGGAGCTGTTTTTT. Its translation is CASGLAGEVTGELFF. This chain connects TRBV6-5 to TRBJ2-2, with TRBD2 identical over 13 bases. The CDR3 length is 15 residues. Germline assignment: CDR1 MNHEY and CDR2 SVGAGI. Trimming cost V 8 bases and J 5 bases; bases outside gene matches: 5.

This chain links TRBV24-1 with TRBJ2-5; no clear D. Germline V CDR1 and CDR2: KGHDR, SFDVKD. This CDR3 comprises 13 residues. Trimming shortened V by 6 bases and J by 2 bases, and 9 bases separated the two germline ends. The CDR3 DNA reads TGTGCCACCAGTTCTGTGCTGCAAGAGACCCAGTACTTC. Amino acid sequence: CATSSVLQETQYF.

CDR3 region: CASSWTNANSPLHF. The CDR3 nucleotides read TGTGCCAGTAGCTGGACCAATGCTAATTCACCCCTCCACTTT. The chain carries TRBV19 and TRBJ1-6; no firm D call. V was trimmed by 6 bases and J by 6 bases, leaving 12 bases between them. In germline, CDR1 is LNHDA, CDR2 SQIVND (reference sequence). The CDR3 covers 14 residues.

The chain recombines TRBV5-4 with TRBJ2-3; 12 nucleotides align to TRBD2. There are 16 residues in the CDR3. With V trimmed by 4 bases and J by 4 bases, 7 bases remained unmatched. Germline CDR1 and CDR2: SGHNT and YYREEE (reference sequence). The CDR3 sequence is CASSLKTSGSADTQYF. DNA for the CDR3: TGTGCCAGCAGCCTTAAGACTAGCGGGAGCGCAGATACGCAGTATTTT.

The chain joins TRBV6-5 to TRBJ2-5; TRBD2 matches 7 bases. The CDR3 is 16 residues long. Germline CDR1 MNHEY, CDR2 SVGAGI. The V and J ends lost 0 bases and 4 bases, in that order; junction bases with no gene match: 8. CDR3 in DNA: TGTGCCAGCAGTTACTCTAAGGGACTAAGGGGAGAGACCCAGTACTTC. Its protein is CASSYSKGLRGETQYF.

V is TRBV9 and J is TRBJ2-1; D is unresolved. Germline V lookup: CDR1 SGDLS, CDR2 YYNGEE. The CDR3 is 15 amino acids. V was shortened by 0 bases and J by 0 bases, with 7 bases between the two germline ends. CDR3 nucleotide sequence: TGTGCCAGCAGCGTAGATCCGAGCTCCTACAATGAGCAGTTCTTC. Amino acid sequence: CASSVDPSSYNEQFF.

The chain couples TRBV5-1 to TRBJ2-5; 11 bases line up with TRBD1. Germline CDR1 and CDR2: SGHRS and YFSETQ. This CDR3 is 16 amino acids long. After removal of 2 bases from V and 4 bases from J, the junction contained 7 bases not matched to a gene. The CDR3 sequence is CASSFSGTGGIETQYF. CDR3 nucleotides: TGCGCCAGCAGCTTCTCCGGGACAGGGGGGATAGAGACCCAGTACTTC.